The T cell receptor beta chain under discussion was sequenced for a study of cytomegalovirus exposure and HLA in healthy donors. Primers included in the PCR were 60 Vbeta and 13 Jbeta primers. Assay: immunoSEQ multiplex PCR; the TCRdb copy retains only in-frame clones and omits some. The data hold more than 110,000 clones, with 65% to 80% observed a single time. Findings and limits, study-wide: As was reported, the classifier diagnosed cytomegalovirus status with high specificity and sensitivity. Equally common other TCR beta chains were less clonally expanded than HLA-associated ones, a later analysis found. Overall, about 160 TCR beta chains were annotated as cytomegalovirus-associated. Another analysis was done later, and it associated roughly 15,000 TCR beta sequences with HLA alleles at 0.05 false discovery rate.

The sample holds a few counts of this clone. The antigen is undetermined. The material sequenced was PBMCs. The clonotype was recovered from a male donor in good health and CMV-seronegative.

CDR3 DNA sequence: TGTGCCGGCCACATGTGGGCAGGGAAGTACGAGCAGTACTTC. It specifies CAGHMWAGKYEQYF. The V call is TRBV30, the J call TRBJ2-7; the D gene is possibly TRBD1 (5 bases). V lost 8 bases and J lost 4, with 21 bases in between. In germline, CDR1 is GTSNPN, CDR2 SVGIG (reference sequence). This CDR3 comprises 14 residues.